This T cell receptor (beta chain) was observed in a study of T cell responses to AZD1222 COVID-19 vaccine. Of note for this clone: The antigen is undetermined.

The protocol was immunoSEQ multiplex PCR, while the TCRdb copy is restricted to in-frame clones and leaves out a portion. The sample carries about 110,000 clones, over 75% recorded once. After removal of 3 bases from V and 4 bases from J, the junction contained 5 bases not matched to a gene. The CDR3 runs to 17 residues. CDR1 is SGHRS, CDR2 YFSETQ, per germline. The study, taken as a whole, reports: The CD4 TCRs associated with vaccination extended across spike and predominated at 160-218 and 743-854. Mostly white British, mostly female donors; authors suggested clonal diversity may be underestimated. Variant regions that are unmutated are reportedly the target of nearly half of spike-specific TCRs. Baseline testing showed seropositivity in only a handful of AZD1222 recipients.

The TCR sequence derives from an adult in good health. Sequenced here: peripheral blood, sampled on day 0 of MenACWY control vaccination. The chain joins TRBV5-1 to TRBJ2-3; 16 nucleotides match TRBD2. CDR3 DNA: TGCGCCAGCAGCTGGGGACTAGCGGGAGGGTTAGCAGATACGCAGTATTTT. Residues: CASSWGLAGGLADTQYF.